The following is a TCR beta chain sequence with its context. Survey level was the resolution at which the v3.0 immunoSEQ assay ran. Repertoires were generated with immunoSEQ multiplex PCR, while TCRdb's copy carries only in-frame clones and drops some. The table shows approximately 24,000 clones, with 84% occurring only once. The data belong to a study of long-term antiretroviral therapy in people with HIV. The CDR3 is 13 residues long. The V segment lost 6 bases and the J segment 6 bases; nucleotides outside the gene matches: 6. Germline CDR1 reads SGHRS; CDR2 reads YFSETQ. The chain has TRBV5-1 and TRBJ2-1, with 7 bases lining up with TRBD2. The TCR comes from a young man with HIV. Sequenced here: unsorted PBMCs, sampled around 6 years after starting antiretroviral therapy. The CDR3 spells CASKASGLNEQFF. CDR3 coding DNA: TGCGCCAGCAAGGCTAGCGGTCTCAATGAGCAGTTCTTC.